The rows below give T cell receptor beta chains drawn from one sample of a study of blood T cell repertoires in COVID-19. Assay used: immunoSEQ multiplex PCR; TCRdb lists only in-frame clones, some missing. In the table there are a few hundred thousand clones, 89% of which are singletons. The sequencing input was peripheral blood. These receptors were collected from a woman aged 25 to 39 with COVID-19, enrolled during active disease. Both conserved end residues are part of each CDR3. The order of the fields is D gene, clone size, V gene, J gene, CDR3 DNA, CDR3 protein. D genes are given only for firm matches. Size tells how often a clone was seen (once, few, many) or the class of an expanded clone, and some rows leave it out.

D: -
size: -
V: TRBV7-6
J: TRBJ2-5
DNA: TGTGCCAGCAGCTTAAGAGGCCAGATACAAGAGACCCAGTACTTC
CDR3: CASSLRGQIQETQYF

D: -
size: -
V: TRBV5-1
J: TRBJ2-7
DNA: TGCGCCAGCAGACGAGGGGGTTTGGGCTACGAGCAGTACTTC
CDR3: CASRRGGLGYEQYF

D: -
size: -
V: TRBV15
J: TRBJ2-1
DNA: TGTGCCACCAGCCCAGGACACCTCAATGAGCAGTTCTTC
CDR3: CATSPGHLNEQFF

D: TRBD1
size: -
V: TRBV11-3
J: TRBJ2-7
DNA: TGTGCCAGCAGCTTAGGACAGGGGCGAGGCGACGAGCAGTACTTC
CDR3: CASSLGQGRGDEQYF

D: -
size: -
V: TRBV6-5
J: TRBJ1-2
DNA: TGTGCCAGCAGTTACTTCGGGACATTGGGGGCGGATGGCTACACCTTC
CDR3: CASSYFGTLGADGYTF

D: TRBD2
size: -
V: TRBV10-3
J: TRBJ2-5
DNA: TGTGCCATCTCCTCTCGGGAACTAGCGGGGGGCGAGACCCAGTACTTC
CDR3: CAISSRELAGGETQYF

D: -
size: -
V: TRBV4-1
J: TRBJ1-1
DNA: TGCGCCAGCAGCTACACAGTGGAAACTGAAGCTTTCTTT
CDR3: CASSYTVETEAFF

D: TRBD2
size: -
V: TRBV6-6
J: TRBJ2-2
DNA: TGTGCCAGCACCCCGCTAGCGGGAAATAACGGCGGGGAGCTGTTTTTT
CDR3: CASTPLAGNNGGELFF

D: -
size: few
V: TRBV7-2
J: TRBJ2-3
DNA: TGTGCCAGCAGTCTAGAGGGAGTAGTTAGCACAGATACGCAGTATTTT
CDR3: CASSLEGVVSTDTQYF

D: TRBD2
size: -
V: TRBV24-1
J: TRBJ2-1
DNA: TGTGCCACCAGTGACCCCCTAGCGGGGCCTCAGTTCTTC
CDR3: CATSDPLAGPQFF

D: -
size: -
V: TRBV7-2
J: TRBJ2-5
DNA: TGTGCCAGCAGCTCAGGGTCACAAGAGACCCAGTACTTC
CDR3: CASSSGSQETQYF

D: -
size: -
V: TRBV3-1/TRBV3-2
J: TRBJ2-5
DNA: TGTGCCAGCAGCCAAGGGCTGATTCAAGAGACCCAGTACTTC
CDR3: CASSQGLIQETQYF

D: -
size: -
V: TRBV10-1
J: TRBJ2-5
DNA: TGCGCCAGCAGTGGGACATTCCAAGAGACCCAGTACTTC
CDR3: CASSGTFQETQYF

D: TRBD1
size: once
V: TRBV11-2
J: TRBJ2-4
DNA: TGTGCCAGCAGTCCACAGGGGGCGGAAAACATTCAGTACTTC
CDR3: CASSPQGAENIQYF

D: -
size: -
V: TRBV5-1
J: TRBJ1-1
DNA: TGCGCCAGCAGCCCGGGACAGAACACTGAAGCTTTCTTT
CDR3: CASSPGQNTEAFF

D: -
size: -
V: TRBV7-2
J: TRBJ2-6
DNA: TGTGCCAGCAGCTCGAACTTCGAGTCTGGGGCCAACGTCCTGACTTTC
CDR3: CASSSNFESGANVLTF

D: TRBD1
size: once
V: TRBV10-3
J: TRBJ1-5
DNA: TGTGCCATCAGCCCTGGACAGGATAGCAATCAGCCCCAGCATTTT
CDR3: CAISPGQDSNQPQHF

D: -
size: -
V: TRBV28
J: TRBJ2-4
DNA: TGTGCCAGCAGTTTAGGCCAGGGGTTATACATTCAGTACTTC
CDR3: CASSLGQGLYIQYF

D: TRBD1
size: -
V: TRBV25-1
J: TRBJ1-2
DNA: TGTGCCAGCAGTGAATGGGGACAGGGAACCTTTAACTATGGCTACACCTTC
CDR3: CASSEWGQGTFNYGYTF

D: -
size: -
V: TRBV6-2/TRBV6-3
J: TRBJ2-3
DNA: TGTGCCAGCAGTACATTACTAGCCCGAACAGATACGCAGTATTTT
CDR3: CASSTLLARTDTQYF

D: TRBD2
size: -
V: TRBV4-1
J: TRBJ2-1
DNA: TGCGCCAGCAGCCAAGAAGGGCAAGCGGGAGGTCATGAGCAGTTCTTC
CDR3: CASSQEGQAGGHEQFF

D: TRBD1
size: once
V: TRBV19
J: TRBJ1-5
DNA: TGTGCCAGTAGTATAGGGGACAGGGGGGGAAATCAGCCCCAGCATTTT
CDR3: CASSIGDRGGNQPQHF

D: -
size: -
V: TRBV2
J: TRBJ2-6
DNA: TGTGCCAGCAGACTCAGGGCTTCTGGGGCCAACGTCCTGACTTTC
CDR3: CASRLRASGANVLTF

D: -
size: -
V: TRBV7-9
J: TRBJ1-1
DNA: TGTGCCAGCAGCTTAGCCCAAGGAGGGGACACTGAAGCTTTCTTT
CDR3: CASSLAQGGDTEAFF

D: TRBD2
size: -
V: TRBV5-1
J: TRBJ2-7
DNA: TGCGCCAGCAGCCAGGGACTAGCTCGGTCTAGCGGTACCTACGAGCAGTACTTC
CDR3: CASSQGLARSSGTYEQYF

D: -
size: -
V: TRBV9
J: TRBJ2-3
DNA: TGTGCCAGCAGCCCCCGGGAGTTGCCCACAGATACGCAGTATTTT
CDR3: CASSPRELPTDTQYF

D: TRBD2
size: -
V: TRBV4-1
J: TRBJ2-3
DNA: TGCGCCAGCAGCCAAGTGGAGGCCGGACTAGCGAGCACAGATACGCAGTATTTT
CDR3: CASSQVEAGLASTDTQYF

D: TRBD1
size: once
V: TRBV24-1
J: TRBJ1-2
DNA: TGTGCCACCAGTGAGGGCAGACAGGGTGGTGGCTACACCTTC
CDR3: CATSEGRQGGGYTF

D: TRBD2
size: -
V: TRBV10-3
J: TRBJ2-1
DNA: TGTGCCATCAGGACATCACTAGCGGGACCCTACAATGAGCAGTTCTTC
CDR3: CAIRTSLAGPYNEQFF

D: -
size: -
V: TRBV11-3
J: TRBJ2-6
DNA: TGTGCCAGCAGCTTCACAGGGGGGGGTGCTGGGGCCAACGTCCTGACTTTC
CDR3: CASSFTGGGAGANVLTF

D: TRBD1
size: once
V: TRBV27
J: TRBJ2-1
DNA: TGTGCCAGCAGTCACCGGGACAGGGGATGGGGTGAGCAGTTCTTC
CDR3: CASSHRDRGWGEQFF

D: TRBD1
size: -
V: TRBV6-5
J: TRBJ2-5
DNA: TGTGCCAGCAGAGGACAGGGTCTCGAAGAGACCCAGTACTTC
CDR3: CASRGQGLEETQYF

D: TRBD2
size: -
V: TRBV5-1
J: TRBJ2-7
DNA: TGCGCCAGCAGCGGGGAGGGCTACGAGCAGTACTTC
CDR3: CASSGEGYEQYF

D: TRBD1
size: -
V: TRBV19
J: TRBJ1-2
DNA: TGTGCCAGTAGTATGGGGACAGGGATGACCTATGGCTACACCTTC
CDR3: CASSMGTGMTYGYTF

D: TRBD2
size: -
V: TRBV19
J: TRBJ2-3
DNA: TGTGCCAGTGGGACTAGCGGCTCAGATACGCAGTATTTT
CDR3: CASGTSGSDTQYF

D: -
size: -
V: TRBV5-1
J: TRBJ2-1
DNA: TGCGCCAGCAGCTCCCCGAGCAGGGACAATGAGCAGTTCTTC
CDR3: CASSSPSRDNEQFF

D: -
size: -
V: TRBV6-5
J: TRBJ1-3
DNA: TGTGCCAGCAGTCAGGGCAGGAGTGGAAACACCATATATTTT
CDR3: CASSQGRSGNTIYF

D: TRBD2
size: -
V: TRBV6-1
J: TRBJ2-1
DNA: TGTGCCAGCAGTGAACTGTCGGGAGGATACAATGAGCAGTTCTTC
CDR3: CASSELSGGYNEQFF

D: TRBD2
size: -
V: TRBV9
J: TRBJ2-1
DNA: TGTGCCAGCAGCGTAGGGGTATGGAGCGGGGCCCGCTCCTACAATGAGCAGTTCTTC
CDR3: CASSVGVWSGARSYNEQFF

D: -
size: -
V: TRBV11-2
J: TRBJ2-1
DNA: TGTGCCAGCAGCTTAGGAATAGACAGGTTTCCGTTCTTC
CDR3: CASSLGIDRFPFF

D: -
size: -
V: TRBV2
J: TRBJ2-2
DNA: TGTGCCAGCAGTACAGGACGGATTAACACCGGGGAGCTGTTTTTT
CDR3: CASSTGRINTGELFF